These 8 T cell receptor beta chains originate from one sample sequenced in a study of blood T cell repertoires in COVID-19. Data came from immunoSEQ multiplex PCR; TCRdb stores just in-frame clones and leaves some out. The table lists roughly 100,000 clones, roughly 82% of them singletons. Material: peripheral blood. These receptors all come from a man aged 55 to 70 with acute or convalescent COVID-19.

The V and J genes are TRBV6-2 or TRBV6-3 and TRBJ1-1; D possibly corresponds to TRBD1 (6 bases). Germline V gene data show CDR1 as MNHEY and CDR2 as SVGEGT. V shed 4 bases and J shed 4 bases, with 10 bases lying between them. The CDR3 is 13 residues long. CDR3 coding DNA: TGTGCCAGCAGTTTGACAGGCCCCACTGAAGCTTTCTTT. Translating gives CASSLTGPTEAFF.

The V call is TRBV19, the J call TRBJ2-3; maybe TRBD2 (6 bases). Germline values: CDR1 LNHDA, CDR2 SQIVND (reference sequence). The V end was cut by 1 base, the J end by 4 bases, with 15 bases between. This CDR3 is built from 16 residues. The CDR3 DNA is TGTGCCAGTAGTATAGCACTCAGCGGAGGGGCAGATACGCAGTATTTT. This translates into CASSIALSGGADTQYF.

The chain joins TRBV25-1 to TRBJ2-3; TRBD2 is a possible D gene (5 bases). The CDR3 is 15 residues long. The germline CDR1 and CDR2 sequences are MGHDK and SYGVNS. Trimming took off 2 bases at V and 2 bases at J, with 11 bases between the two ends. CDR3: CASSELAPITDTQYF. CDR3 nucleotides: TGTGCCAGCAGTGAACTAGCCCCAATCACAGATACGCAGTATTTT.

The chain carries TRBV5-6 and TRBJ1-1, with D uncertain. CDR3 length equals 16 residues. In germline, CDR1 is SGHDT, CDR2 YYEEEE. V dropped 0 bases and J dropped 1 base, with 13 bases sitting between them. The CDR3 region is CASSLDLTEPNTEAFF. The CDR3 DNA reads TGTGCCAGCAGCTTGGATCTAACAGAACCGAACACTGAAGCTTTCTTT.

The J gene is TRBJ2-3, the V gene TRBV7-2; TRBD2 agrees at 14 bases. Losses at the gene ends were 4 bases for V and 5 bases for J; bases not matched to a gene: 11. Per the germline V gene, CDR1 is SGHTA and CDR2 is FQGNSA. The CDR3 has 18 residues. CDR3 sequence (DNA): TGTGCCAGCAGCTCACCCGGGACTAGCGGGAGTGGGGGAGATACGCAGTATTTT. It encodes CASSSPGTSGSGGDTQYF.

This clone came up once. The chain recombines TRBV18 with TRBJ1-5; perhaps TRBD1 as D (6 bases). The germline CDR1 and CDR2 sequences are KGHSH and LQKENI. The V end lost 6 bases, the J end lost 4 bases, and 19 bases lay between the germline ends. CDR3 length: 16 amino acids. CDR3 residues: CASSPQGNAVNQPQHF. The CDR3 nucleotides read TGTGCCAGCTCGCCTCAGGGGAACGCGGTGAATCAGCCCCAGCATTTT.

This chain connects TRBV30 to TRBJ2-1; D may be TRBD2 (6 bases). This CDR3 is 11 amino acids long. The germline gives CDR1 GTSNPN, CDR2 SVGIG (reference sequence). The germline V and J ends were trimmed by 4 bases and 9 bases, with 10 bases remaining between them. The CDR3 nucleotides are TGTGCCTGGAACGGAGGGGTTGAGCAGTTCTTC. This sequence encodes CAWNGGVEQFF. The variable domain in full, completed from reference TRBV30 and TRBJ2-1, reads SQTIHQWPATLVQPVGSPLSLECTVEGTSNPNLYWYRQAAGRGLQLLFYSVGIGQISSEVPQNLSASRPQDRQFILSSKKLLLSDSGFYLCAWNGGVEQFFGPGTRLTVL.

This CDR3 reads CASSLGGTYYEQYF. CDR3 nucleotides: TGTGCCAGCAGCTTAGGCGGGACTTACTACGAGCAGTACTTC. The chain recombines TRBV7-2 with TRBJ2-7; D may be TRBD2 (6 bases). The CDR3 spans 14 residues. Germline V CDR1 and CDR2: SGHTA, FQGNSA. V lost 1 base, J lost 3 bases, and 10 bases lay in between. The full variable domain, rest sourced from reference TRBV7-2 and TRBJ2-7, is GAGVSQSPSNKVTEKGKDVELRCDPISGHTALYWYRQSLGQGLEFLIYFQGNSAPDKSGLPSDRFSAERTGGSVSTLTIQRTQQEDSAVYLCASSLGGTYYEQYFGPGTRLTVT.